A selection of T cell receptor beta chains follows, all from one sample in a study of blood T cell repertoires in COVID-19. Sequencing used immunoSEQ multiplex PCR; TCRdb keeps in-frame clones, though not all of them. This sample has roughly 88,000 clones, with around 88% found just once. Sequences were obtained from peripheral blood. These receptors all stem from a woman in her sixties or seventies with COVID-19, enrolled during active disease. Each CDR3 is given with its conserved first and last residue. D genes are given only for firm matches. Size is omitted from some rows. Given values are once, few, many or a class for expanded clones.

j_call	clone_size	v_call	d_call	cdr3_aa	cdr3_nt
TRBJ1-1	.	TRBV5-6	TRBD1	CASSLVGQGSTEAFF	TGTGCCAGCAGCTTGGTGGGACAGGGATCCACTGAAGCTTTCTTT
TRBJ1-1	.	TRBV2	.	CASSQLNTEAFF	TGTGCCAGCAGCCAACTAAACACTGAAGCTTTCTTT
TRBJ2-1	few	TRBV5-6	TRBD1	CASSLGDRGYNEQFF	TGTGCCAGCAGCTTGGGGGACAGGGGCTACAATGAGCAGTTCTTC
TRBJ1-3	.	TRBV6-5	TRBD1	CASSRGTGLGNTIYF	TGTGCCAGCAGTAGAGGGACAGGGCTAGGAAACACCATATATTTT
TRBJ2-7	.	TRBV7-2	TRBD1	CASSLEGQGYYEQYF	TGTGCCAGCAGCTTAGAGGGACAGGGCTACTACGAGCAGTACTTC
TRBJ1-1	once	TRBV5-1	TRBD1	CASSLTGDETEAFF	TGCGCCAGCAGTCTGACAGGGGATGAGACTGAAGCTTTCTTT
TRBJ2-3	.	TRBV6-1	.	CASSEMRGTDTQYF	TGTGCCAGCAGTGAAATGAGGGGCACAGATACGCAGTATTTT
TRBJ1-5	.	TRBV2	TRBD1	CASNDRESQPQHF	TGTGCCAGCAACGACAGGGAAAGTCAGCCCCAGCATTTT
TRBJ1-2	.	TRBV12-5	.	CAIGQDRRVSF	TGTGCTATTGGCCAAGACAGGCGCGTTTCCTTC
TRBJ1-6	.	TRBV19	.	CASSGLLSYNSPLHF	TGTGCCAGTAGCGGACTCCTCTCCTATAATTCACCCCTCCACTTT
TRBJ2-1	few	TRBV7-9	TRBD1	CASSRPPTGTGGTYNEQFF	TGTGCCAGCAGCCGCCCGCCGACAGGGACAGGGGGTACCTACAATGAGCAGTTCTTC
TRBJ1-2	.	TRBV29-1	.	CSVRLRDGYTF	TGCAGCGTTCGTTTACGGGATGGCTACACCTTC
TRBJ1-5	.	TRBV7-2	.	CASSLLSFRGSNQPQHF	TGTGCCAGCAGCTTATTATCTTTTAGGGGTAGCAATCAGCCCCAGCATTTT
TRBJ1-6	.	TRBV11-2	.	CASSLVQINSPLHF	TGTGCCAGCAGCTTAGTTCAGATTAATTCACCCCTCCACTTT
TRBJ2-5	.	TRBV19	TRBD1	CASSMEQGRRAQYF	TGTGCCAGTAGTATGGAACAGGGGCGCCGGGCCCAGTACTTC